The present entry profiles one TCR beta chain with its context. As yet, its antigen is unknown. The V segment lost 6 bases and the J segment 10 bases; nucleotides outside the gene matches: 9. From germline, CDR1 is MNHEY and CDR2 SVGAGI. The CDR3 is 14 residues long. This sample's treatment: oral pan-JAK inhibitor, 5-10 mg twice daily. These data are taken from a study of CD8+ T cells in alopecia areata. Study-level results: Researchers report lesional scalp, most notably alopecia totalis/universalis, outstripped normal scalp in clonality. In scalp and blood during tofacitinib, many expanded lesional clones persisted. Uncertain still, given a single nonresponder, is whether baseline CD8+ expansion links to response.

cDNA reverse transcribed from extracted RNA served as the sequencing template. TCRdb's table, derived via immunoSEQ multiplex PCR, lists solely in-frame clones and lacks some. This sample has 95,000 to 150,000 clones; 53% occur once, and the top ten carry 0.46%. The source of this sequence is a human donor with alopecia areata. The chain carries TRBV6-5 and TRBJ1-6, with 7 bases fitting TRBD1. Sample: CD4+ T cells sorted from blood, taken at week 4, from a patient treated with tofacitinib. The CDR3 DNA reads TGTGCCAGCAGGTCCCAGGGGGTAGAGTCACCCCTCCACTTT. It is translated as CASRSQGVESPLHF.